This TCR beta chain is drawn from a study of STAT3 mutations in large granular lymphocyte leukemia. Study-level results: Every T-LGLL patient had at least one immunodominant TCRbeta clonotype.

Using immunoSEQ multiplex PCR, the repertoire was profiled, and TCRdb retains in-frame clones only, with some absent. The data hold 12,000 or so clones, with 65% to 90% observed a single time. About this clone itself: Its antigen is not identified.

With 3 bases removed from V and 8 bases from J, the gap between germline ends came to 28 bases. The CDR3 length is 19 residues. The germline V gene encodes CDR1 SGHDN and CDR2 FVKESK. The TCR comes from a man older than 75 with T-cell large granular lymphocyte leukemia. Some clones in this sample may be carry-over from other donors' samples. Sequences were obtained from peripheral blood mononuclear cells. The rearrangement joins TRBV14 to TRBJ1-4; the D gene is possibly TRBD1 (5 bases). The CDR3 is CASSHLKSGPGTVGEKLFF. The CDR3 coding sequence is TGTGCCAGCAGCCATTTGAAGTCGGGCCCCGGGACCGTTGGGGAAAAACTGTTTTTT.